A selection of T cell receptor beta chains follows, all from one sample in a study of identifying expanded T cells in peripheral blood. Produced via immunoSEQ multiplex PCR; TCRdb's table is partial and in-frame only. The data contain about 85,000 clones, 75% to 90% of them singletons. Sequencing was carried out using blood. These receptors originate from a person aged 18 to 70 in good health. The CDR3 runs from the conserved cysteine through the conserved F or W. D genes are given only for firm matches. Clone size is shown for a subset of rows, as once, few, many or a class of expanded clone.

TRBV7-2	TRBJ2-1	-	-	TGTGCCAGCAGCTTAGGGGGGGCGGCAACAAATGAGCAGTTCTTC	CASSLGGAATNEQFF
TRBV19	TRBJ2-3	-	-	TGTGCCAGTAGTATAGATGGGCGGGCCAGCACAGATACGCAGTATTTT	CASSIDGRASTDTQYF
TRBV5-1	TRBJ2-2	-	TRBD2	TGCGCCAGCAGCTTGCGGGGCAAGGCTAGCGGGTGGACGAACACCGGGGAGCTGTTTTTT	CASSLRGKASGWTNTGELFF
TRBV11-2	TRBJ2-5	-	-	TGTGCCAGCAGCTTCGTGAATGGGGCTCAAGAGACCCAGTACTTC	CASSFVNGAQETQYF
TRBV27	TRBJ2-6	-	-	TGTGCCAGCAGTTTATATGCGGCAGGGGACGTCCTGACTTTC	CASSLYAAGDVLTF
TRBV25-1	TRBJ2-6	-	TRBD1	TGTGCCAGCAGTGACGACAGGGTGGCTGGGGCCAACGTCCTGACTTTC	CASSDDRVAGANVLTF
TRBV4-1	TRBJ2-1	-	TRBD2	TGCGCCAGCAGCCGACTTGGGACTAGCCGAGACAATGAGCAGTTCTTC	CASSRLGTSRDNEQFF
TRBV29-1	TRBJ1-2	-	-	TGCAGCGTTGAAAAGGATAGGGGAAGCGGCTACACCTTC	CSVEKDRGSGYTF
TRBV4-1	TRBJ2-3	-	TRBD2	TGCGCCAGCAGCCAAGAGAGTCTAGCGGGTGCAGATACGCAGTATTTT	CASSQESLAGADTQYF
TRBV30	TRBJ1-4	-	-	TGTGCCTGGACAGGGTCAACTAATGAAAAACTGTTTTTT	CAWTGSTNEKLFF
TRBV4-3	TRBJ2-2	-	TRBD1	TGCGCCAGCAGCCCGGAGGGACAGGGGGCGAACACCGGGGAGCTGTTTTTT	CASSPEGQGANTGELFF
TRBV19	TRBJ1-5	-	TRBD1	TGTGCCAGTAGTGGAGGGACAGGGGTCCATAGCAATCAGCCCCAGCATTTT	CASSGGTGVHSNQPQHF
TRBV7-6	TRBJ2-1	-	TRBD2	TGTGCCAGCAGCTTAGACCTAGCGGGAGGGTACAATGAGCAGTTCTTC	CASSLDLAGGYNEQFF
TRBV7-9	TRBJ2-5	once	TRBD1	TGTGCCAGCAGCTTAGGTACAGGGGGGACCCAGTACTTC	CASSLGTGGTQYF
TRBV27	TRBJ1-2	once	TRBD1	TGTGCCAGCAGTCCCCTATCAGGACTGCAGGGGGGTCGGGGCTACACCTTC	CASSPLSGLQGGRGYTF
TRBV2	TRBJ2-1	once	-	TGTGCCAGCAGCCCAAGACAGGGAGGGGTGTACAATGAGCAGTTCTTC	CASSPRQGGVYNEQFF